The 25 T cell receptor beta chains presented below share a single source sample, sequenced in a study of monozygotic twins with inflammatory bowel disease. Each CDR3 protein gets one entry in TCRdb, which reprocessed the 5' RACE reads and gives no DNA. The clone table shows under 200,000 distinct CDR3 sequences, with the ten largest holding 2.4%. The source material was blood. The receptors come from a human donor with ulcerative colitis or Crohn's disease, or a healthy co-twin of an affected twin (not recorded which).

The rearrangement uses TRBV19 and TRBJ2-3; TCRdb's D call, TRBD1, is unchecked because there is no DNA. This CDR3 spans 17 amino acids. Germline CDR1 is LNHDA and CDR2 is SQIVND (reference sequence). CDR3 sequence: CASSNPPVSSSTDTQYF.

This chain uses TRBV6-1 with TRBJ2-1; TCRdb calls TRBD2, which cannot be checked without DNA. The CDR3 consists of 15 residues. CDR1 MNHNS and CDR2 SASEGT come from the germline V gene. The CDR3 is CASRVQRGGYNEQFF.

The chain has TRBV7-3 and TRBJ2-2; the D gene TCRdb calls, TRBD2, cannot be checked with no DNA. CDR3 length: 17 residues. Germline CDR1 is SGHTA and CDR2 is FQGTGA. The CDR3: CASSLMAGGADTGELFF.

The CDR3 spells CASTQGGRGPRGDGYTF. The J gene is TRBJ1-2, the V gene TRBV12-3 or TRBV12-4; TCRdb gives TRBD1 as the D gene, but with no DNA this cannot be confirmed. CDR3 length: 17 residues.

This CDR3 reads CSARFSDTQYF. The chain uses TRBV20-1 and TRBJ2-3. The V gene's germline CDR1 is DFQATT and CDR2 SNEGSKA (reference sequence). This CDR3 is built from 11 residues.

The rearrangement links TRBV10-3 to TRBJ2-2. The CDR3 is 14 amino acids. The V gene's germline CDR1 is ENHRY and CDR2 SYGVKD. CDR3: CAISEGTSAGELFF.

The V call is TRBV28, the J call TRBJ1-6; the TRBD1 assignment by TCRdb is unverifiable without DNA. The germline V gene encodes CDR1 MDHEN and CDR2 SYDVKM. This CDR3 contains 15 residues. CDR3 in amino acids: CASSTTGPRDSPLHF.

CDR3 region: CSARRLGSYEQYF. V usage is TRBV20-1 and J usage is TRBJ2-7. Germline CDR1 is DFQATT and CDR2 is SNEGSKA (reference sequence). The CDR3 consists of 13 residues.

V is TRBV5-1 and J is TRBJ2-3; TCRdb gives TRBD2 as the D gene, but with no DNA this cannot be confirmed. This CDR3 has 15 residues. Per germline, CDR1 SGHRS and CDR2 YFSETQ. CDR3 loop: CASSAGTSGTDTQYF.

This CDR3 reads CASSQGSSGISYNEQFF. This chain links TRBV4-3 with TRBJ2-1; the D call from TCRdb, TRBD2, cannot be confirmed without DNA. The CDR3 extends over 17 amino acids. From germline, CDR1 is LGHNA and CDR2 YSLEER.

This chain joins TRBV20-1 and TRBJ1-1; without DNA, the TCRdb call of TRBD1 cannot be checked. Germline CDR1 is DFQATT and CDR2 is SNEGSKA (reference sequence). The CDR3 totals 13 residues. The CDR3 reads CSARGTMNTEAFF.

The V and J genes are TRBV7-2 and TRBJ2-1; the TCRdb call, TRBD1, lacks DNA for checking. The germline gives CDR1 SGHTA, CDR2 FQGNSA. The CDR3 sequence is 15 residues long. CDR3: CASSLMADRNNEQFF.

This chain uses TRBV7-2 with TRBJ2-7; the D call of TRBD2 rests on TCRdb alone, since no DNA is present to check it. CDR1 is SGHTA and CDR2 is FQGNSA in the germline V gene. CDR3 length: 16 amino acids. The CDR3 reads CASSLGGWETPYEQYF.

The CDR3 loop reads CASSLASGSQDTQYF. This sequence joins TRBV7-2 and TRBJ2-3; with no DNA, the TCRdb D assignment of TRBD2 cannot be verified. Looked up from germline, CDR1 is SGHTA and CDR2 is FQGNSA. This CDR3 is built from 15 residues.

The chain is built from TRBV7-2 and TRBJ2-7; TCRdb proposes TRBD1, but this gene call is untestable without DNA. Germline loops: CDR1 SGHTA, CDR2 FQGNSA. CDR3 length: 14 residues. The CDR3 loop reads CASSVGTDYYEQYF.

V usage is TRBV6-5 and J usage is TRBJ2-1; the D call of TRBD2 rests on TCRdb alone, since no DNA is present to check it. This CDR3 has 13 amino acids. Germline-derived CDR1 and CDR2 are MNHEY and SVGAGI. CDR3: CASSLGRGSQQFF.

CDR3: CASSLSRREYSNQPQHF. The chain recombines TRBV18 with TRBJ1-5. CDR3 size: 17 residues. The germline gives CDR1 KGHSH, CDR2 LQKENI. The whole variable domain, remainder taken from reference TRBV18 and TRBJ1-5, is NAGVMQNPRHLVRRRGQEARLRCSPMKGHSHVYWYRQLPEEGLKFMVYLQKENIIDESGMPKERFSAEFPKEGPSILRIQQVVRGDSAAYFCASSLSRREYSNQPQHFGDGTRLSIL.

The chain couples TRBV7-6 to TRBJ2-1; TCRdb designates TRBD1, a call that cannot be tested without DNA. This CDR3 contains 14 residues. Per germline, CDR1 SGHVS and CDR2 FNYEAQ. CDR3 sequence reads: CASSSGQGEYEQFF. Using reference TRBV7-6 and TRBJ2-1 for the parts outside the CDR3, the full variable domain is GAGVSQSPRYKVTKRGQDVALRCDPISGHVSLYWYRQALGQGPEFLTYFNYEAQQDKSGLPNDRFSAERPEGSISTLTIQRTEQRDSAMYRCASSSGQGEYEQFFGPGTRLTVL.

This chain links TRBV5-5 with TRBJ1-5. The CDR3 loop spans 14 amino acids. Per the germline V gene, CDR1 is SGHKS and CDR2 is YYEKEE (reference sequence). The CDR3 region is CASSLDRVNQPQHF.

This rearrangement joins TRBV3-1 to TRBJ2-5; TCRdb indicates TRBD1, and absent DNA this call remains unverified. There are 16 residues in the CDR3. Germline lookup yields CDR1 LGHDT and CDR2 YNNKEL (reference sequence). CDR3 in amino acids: CASSQYGGVTGETQYF.

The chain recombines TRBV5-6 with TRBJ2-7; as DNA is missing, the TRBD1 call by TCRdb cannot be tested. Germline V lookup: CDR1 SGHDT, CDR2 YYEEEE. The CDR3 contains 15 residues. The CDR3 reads CASILREPGSYEQYF.

The CDR3 spells CASSMDGQGDTEAFF. The chain uses TRBV5-1 and TRBJ1-1; TCRdb indicates TRBD1, and absent DNA this call remains unverified. The CDR3 covers 15 residues. From germline, CDR1 is SGHRS and CDR2 YFSETQ.

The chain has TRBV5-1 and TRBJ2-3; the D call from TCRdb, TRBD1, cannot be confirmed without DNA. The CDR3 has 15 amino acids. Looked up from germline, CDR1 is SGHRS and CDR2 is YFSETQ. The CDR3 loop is CASSPRGSTTDTQYF. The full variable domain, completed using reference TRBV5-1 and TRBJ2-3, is KAGVTQTPRYLIKTRGQQVTLSCSPISGHRSVSWYQQTPGQGLQFLFEYFSETQRNKGNFPGRFSGRQFSNSRSEMNVSTLELGDSALYLCASSPRGSTTDTQYFGPGTRLTVL.

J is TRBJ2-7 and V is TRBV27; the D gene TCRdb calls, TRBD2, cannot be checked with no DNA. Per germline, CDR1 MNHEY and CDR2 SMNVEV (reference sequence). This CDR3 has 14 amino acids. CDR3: CASKSGGSSYEQYF.

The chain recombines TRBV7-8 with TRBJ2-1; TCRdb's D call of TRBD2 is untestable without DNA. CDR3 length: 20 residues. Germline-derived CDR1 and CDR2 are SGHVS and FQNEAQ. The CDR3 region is CASSRLAGVWTAGITNEQFF.